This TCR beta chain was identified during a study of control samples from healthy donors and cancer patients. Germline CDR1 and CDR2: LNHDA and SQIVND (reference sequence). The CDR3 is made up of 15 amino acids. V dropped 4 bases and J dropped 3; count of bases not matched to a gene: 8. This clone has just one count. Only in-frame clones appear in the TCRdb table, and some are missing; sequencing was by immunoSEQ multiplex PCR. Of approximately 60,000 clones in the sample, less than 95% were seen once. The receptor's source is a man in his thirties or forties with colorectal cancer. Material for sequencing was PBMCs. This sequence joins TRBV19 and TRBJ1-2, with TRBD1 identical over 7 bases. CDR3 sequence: CASSTGGTDYYGYTF. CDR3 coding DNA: TGTGCCAGTAGTACAGGAGGGACAGACTACTATGGCTACACCTTC.